This T cell receptor (beta chain) was observed in a study of vaccination and CD4 T cells after COVID-19. About the study: Median time from second vaccine dose to sampling was about 70 days (14 to 241). Control cultures were given a CEFX pool, an HIV-1 Nef pool, or no peptide.

Oncomine TCR Beta short-read sequencing was applied to DNA from cultured CD4+ T cells. TCRdb ran MiXCR on the PCR reads and lists one entry per CDR3 protein. The sample records about 11,000 distinct CDR3 sequences, about 30% being singletons. V lost 6 bases, J lost 3 bases, and 10 bases stayed unmatched. From germline, CDR1 is MNHNS and CDR2 SASEGT. The CDR3 length is 17 residues. Noted treatment: approximately nine-day PBMC culture with coronavirus spike peptide pools or control peptides (ViraFEST assay). Cultures used 1.5 million to 2.5 million PBMCs per well, 8.5 to 10 IU/ml IL-2 and 8.5 to 10 ug/ml peptides. On this clonotype itself: The antigen remains undetermined.

V is TRBV6-1 and J is TRBJ2-5, with 13 positions matching TRBD2. Here the sequenced sample was CD4+ T cells from blood, cultured in vitro, taken after SARS-CoV-2 vaccination. This clonotype was obtained from a human donor who had recovered from COVID-19. The CDR3 nucleotides read TGTGCCAGCAGAAGGAGAACTAGCGGGAGGGCCGAAGAGACCCAGTACTTC. It yields the protein CASRRRTSGRAEETQYF.